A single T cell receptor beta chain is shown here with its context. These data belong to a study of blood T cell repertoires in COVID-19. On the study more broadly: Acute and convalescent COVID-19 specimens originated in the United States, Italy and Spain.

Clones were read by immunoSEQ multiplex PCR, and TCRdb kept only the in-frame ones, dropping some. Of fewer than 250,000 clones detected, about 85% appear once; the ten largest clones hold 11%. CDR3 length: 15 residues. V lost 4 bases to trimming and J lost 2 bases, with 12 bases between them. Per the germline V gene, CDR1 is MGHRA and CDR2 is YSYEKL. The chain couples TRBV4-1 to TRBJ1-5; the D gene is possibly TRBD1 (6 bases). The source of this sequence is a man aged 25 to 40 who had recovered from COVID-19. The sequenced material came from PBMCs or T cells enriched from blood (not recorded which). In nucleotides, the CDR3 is TGCGCCAGCAGCCCGGGGGCGGGAGGCAATCAGCCCCAGCATTTT. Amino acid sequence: CASSPGAGGNQPQHF.